The entry that follows covers one T cell receptor beta chain sequence. Antigen: not known. The data belong to a study of cytomegalovirus exposure and HLA in healthy donors. Study results and caveats: Cytomegalovirus status, reportedly, was diagnosed with high specificity and sensitivity by the classifier. Altogether, 164 TCR beta chains were recorded as cytomegalovirus-associated. CMV antigen specificity of a few CMV-associated chains was confirmed in vitro. Subsequent analysis revealed that first-cohort TCR clusters tended to co-occur in the 110 or so validation repertoires.

This table comes from immunoSEQ multiplex PCR, and its TCRdb copy is limited to in-frame clones, with some not included. Of about 130,000 clones in the sample, approximately 89% were seen once. CDR1 is LNHDA and CDR2 is SQIVND in the germline V gene (reference sequence). V lost 8 bases to trimming and J lost 0 bases, with 14 bases between them. The CDR3 contains 15 residues. The chain joins TRBV19 to TRBJ2-1, with D possibly TRBD2 on 7 matching bases. Sample: PBMCs. This sequence was found in a woman aged 18 to 35 in good health and CMV-seropositive. The CDR3 DNA sequence: TGTGCCAGTCTAGGGGGGGAACTCTCCTACAATGAGCAGTTCTTC. This encodes CASLGGELSYNEQFF.